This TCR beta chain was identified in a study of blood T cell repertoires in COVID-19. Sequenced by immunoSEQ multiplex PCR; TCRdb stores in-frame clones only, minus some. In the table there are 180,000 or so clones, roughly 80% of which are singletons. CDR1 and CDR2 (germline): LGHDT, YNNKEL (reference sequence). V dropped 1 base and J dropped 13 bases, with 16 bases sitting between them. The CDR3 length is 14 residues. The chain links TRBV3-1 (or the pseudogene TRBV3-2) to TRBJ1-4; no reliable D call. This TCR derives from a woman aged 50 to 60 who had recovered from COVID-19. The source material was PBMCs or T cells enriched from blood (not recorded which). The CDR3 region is CASSQVGWRAGLFF. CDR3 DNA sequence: TGTGCCAGCAGCCAAGTAGGGTGGCGGGCCGGACTGTTTTTT.